Listed below are T cell receptor beta chains from one sample, sequenced in a study of blood T cell repertoires in COVID-19. TCRdb's table, derived via immunoSEQ multiplex PCR, lists solely in-frame clones and lacks some. This table has roughly 250,000 clones, around 87% appearing once. Sequencing was done on a sample of peripheral blood. These receptors originate from a woman aged 45-60 years with acute or convalescent COVID-19. Both conserved end residues are trimmed from each CDR3. For some rows the clone size is stated as once, few or many, or as a class when expanded; others skip it.

v_gene	j_gene	abundance	CDR3aa
TRBV19	TRBJ2-7	NA	ASSMQGYEQY
TRBV24-1	TRBJ2-1	once	ATSDGPSGPYNEQF
TRBV5-1	TRBJ1-4	few	ASSFQTGGDEKLF
TRBV7-2	TRBJ2-2	NA	ASSLEWIYGELF
TRBV5-4	TRBJ2-5	NA	ASSLGEVAGVETQY
TRBV7-7	TRBJ2-2	NA	ASSLYGLTTARVTGELF
TRBV6-2/TRBV6-3	TRBJ2-5	NA	ASSYPGETQY
TRBV28	TRBJ1-1	NA	ASSSYREGASEAF
TRBV4-1	TRBJ1-2	few	ASSQALGENYGYT
TRBV28	TRBJ1-4	NA	ASSRASASRVEKLF
TRBV19	TRBJ2-3	NA	ASSPAGADTQY
TRBV15	TRBJ2-2	NA	ATSREGRAAGELF
TRBV5-1	TRBJ1-4	once	ASTSGQGTTNEKLF
TRBV7-2	TRBJ1-3	NA	ASSLAYSTGGHTIY
TRBV7-3	TRBJ2-7	NA	ASSLQRGLEQY
TRBV12-3/TRBV12-4	TRBJ1-1	NA	ASSYRGPEAF
TRBV24-1	TRBJ2-5	NA	ATSDFGQGGETQY
TRBV27	TRBJ1-4	NA	ASSLFFNRGEKLF
TRBV12-5	TRBJ1-1	once	ASGLYGNTEAF
TRBV4-3	TRBJ2-2	NA	ASSQRQPLREAATGELF
TRBV28	TRBJ2-3	NA	ASSPQEFREGLRHTQY
TRBV6-2/TRBV6-3	TRBJ2-5	once	ASSYGGATQY
TRBV7-2	TRBJ2-1	NA	ASRPTGTSGRGKQF
TRBV28	TRBJ1-2	NA	ASRPDRQGQGYGYT
TRBV6-5	TRBJ2-4	NA	ASGRNRDRATIQY
TRBV7-8	TRBJ1-4	few	ASSPFSTNEKLF
TRBV9	TRBJ1-2	few	ASSEGSGYGYT
TRBV24-1	TRBJ2-3	NA	ATSDLAGDDTQY
TRBV9	TRBJ1-3	many	ASSEGQSSNTIY
TRBV6-5	TRBJ2-1	once	ASRTSLSSYNEQF
TRBV5-1	TRBJ2-5	NA	ASSRQPGYQETQY
TRBV3-1/TRBV3-2	TRBJ2-7	NA	ASSWTGGYEQY
TRBV28	TRBJ2-1	NA	ASSPVGARGWNEQF
TRBV27	TRBJ2-3	NA	ASSLAAGASDTQY
TRBV5-6	TRBJ2-7	NA	ASSKPVTRNYEQY
TRBV24-1	TRBJ2-1	once	ATSDRDSGAYNEQF
TRBV18	TRBJ2-7	once	ASSPPPDSYSYEQY
TRBV19	TRBJ2-1	NA	ASSIQREGRYNEQF
TRBV7-8	TRBJ1-2	NA	ASSPTPQGKRDGYT
TRBV9	TRBJ1-2	NA	ASSVVRGDYGYT
TRBV6-5	TRBJ1-5	NA	ASSQVQGQPQH
TRBV19	TRBJ1-2	NA	ASSTYSGIERYGYT
TRBV18	TRBJ2-7	NA	ASSPRLAGTGGEQY
TRBV11-2	TRBJ2-1	once	ASSLVGGNSYNEQF
TRBV28	TRBJ2-7	NA	ASSLIGDKGEQY
TRBV3-1/TRBV3-2	TRBJ1-5	once	ASSQDSGGLTQPQH
TRBV5-6	TRBJ1-1	NA	ASSLETRFTEAF
TRBV6-5	TRBJ1-2	NA	ASSSRVFTNYGYT
TRBV3-1/TRBV3-2	TRBJ2-1	NA	ASSQDVGRVRSYNEQF
TRBV5-1	TRBJ1-6	NA	ASSTTTQGNSPLH
TRBV3-1/TRBV3-2	TRBJ2-7	NA	ASSHEPGQDSSYEQY
TRBV5-1	TRBJ2-7	NA	ASSLDVGGYEQY
TRBV7-9	TRBJ2-5	NA	ASSLRWSGYQETQY
TRBV7-3	TRBJ2-7	NA	ASSPSGITYEQY
TRBV15	TRBJ2-2	NA	ATSRDRVTGELF